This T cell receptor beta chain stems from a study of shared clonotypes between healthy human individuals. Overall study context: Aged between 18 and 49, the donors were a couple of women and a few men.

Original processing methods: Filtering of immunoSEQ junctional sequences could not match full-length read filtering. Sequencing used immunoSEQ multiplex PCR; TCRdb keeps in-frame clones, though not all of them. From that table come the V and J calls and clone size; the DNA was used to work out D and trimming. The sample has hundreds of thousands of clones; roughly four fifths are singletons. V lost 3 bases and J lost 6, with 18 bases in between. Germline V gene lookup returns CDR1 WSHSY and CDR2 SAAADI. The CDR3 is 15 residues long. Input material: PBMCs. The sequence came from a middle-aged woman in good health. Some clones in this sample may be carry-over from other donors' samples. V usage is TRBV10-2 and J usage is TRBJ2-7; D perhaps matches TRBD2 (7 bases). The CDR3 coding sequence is TGCGCCAGCAGTGAAGGGGGAGGGCCTCTTCGCGAGCAGTACTTC. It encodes CASSEGGGPLREQYF.